These 18 T cell receptor beta chains were sequenced from one sample in a study of glioma-infiltrating T cells. Using RNA template, CDR3s of TCR alpha and beta were amplified with iRepertoire arm-PCR. TCRdb fed the multiplex PCR reads into MiXCR, producing one record per CDR3 protein. The data hold about 89,000 distinct CDR3 sequences, with 20% to 25% observed a single time. Sequencing used glioma tissue, nonneoplastic brain tissue, or PBMCs (not recorded which). The receptors stem from a human donor with low-grade glioma or glioblastoma, undergoing nonglioma brain surgery, or in good health (not recorded which).

This clonotype was counted between two and nine times. This sequence joins TRBV9 and TRBJ2-2, with 7 bases aligning to TRBD2. This CDR3 has 16 residues. The germline gives CDR1 SGDLS, CDR2 YYNGEE. With 0 bases clipped from V and 0 bases from J, the junction kept 2 bases outside the gene matches. CDR3 coding DNA: TGTGCCAGCAGCGTAGACGCGGGGGCGAACACCGGGGAGCTGTTTTTT. This gives the protein CASSVDAGANTGELFF.

At least ten counts were recorded for this clonotype. This rearrangement joins TRBV20-1 to TRBJ1-4; 8 bases line up with TRBD1. The ends lost 3 bases at V and 10 bases at J; junction bases unmatched: 7. The CDR3 runs to 13 residues. CDR1 is DFQATT and CDR2 is SNEGSKA in the germline V gene (reference sequence). CDR3 amino acids: CSARDRVGGKLFF. The CDR3 region has the DNA TGCAGTGCTAGGGACAGGGTTGGGGGAAAACTGTTTTTT.

This clonotype was found many times. The genes are TRBV6-1 and TRBJ2-5, with TRBD2 matching 7 bases. This CDR3 contains 13 residues. Germline V gives CDR1 MNHNS, CDR2 SASEGT. With V trimmed by 6 bases and J by 9 bases, 10 bases remained unmatched. CDR3 DNA sequence: TGTGCCAGCAGCCAAGTGGGGGGGAAGGCCCAGTACTTC. It codes for CASSQVGGKAQYF.

The table lists this clonotype with a few counts. This chain uses TRBV5-6 with TRBJ2-7; 8 bases match TRBD1. The CDR3 has 16 amino acids. The germline gives CDR1 SGHDT, CDR2 YYEEEE. Trimming took 0 bases from V and 3 from J; bases not matched to a gene: 8. The CDR3 bases are TGTGCCAGCAGCTTGGAGTCCAGGGGGCTATTCTACGAGCAGTACTTC. Its translation is CASSLESRGLFYEQYF.

The CDR3 reads CASSLGAGTAQETQYF. CDR3 bases: TGTGCCAGCAGCTTAGGAGCGGGGACCGCTCAAGAGACCCAGTACTTC. The V gene is TRBV7-6, the J gene TRBJ2-5; 7 bases are shared with TRBD2. V shed 1 base and J 2 bases; nucleotides not matched to a gene: 7. Germline CDR1 reads SGHVS; CDR2 reads FNYEAQ. The CDR3 is 16 amino acids.

In its sample, this clonotype was seen many times. The gene calls are TRBV6-1 and TRBJ2-5; 7 bases align to TRBD1. CDR3 length: 15 residues. V shed 6 bases, J shed 5 bases, and the junction held 12 bases outside the gene matches. Per the germline V gene, CDR1 is MNHNS and CDR2 is SASEGT. The CDR3 loop is CASSQQSTGSETQYF. CDR3 DNA sequence: TGTGCCAGCAGCCAACAATCGACAGGGAGCGAGACCCAGTACTTC.

This clonotype was observed many times. J is TRBJ2-3 and V is TRBV7-2; D gene uncertain. This CDR3 is 13 amino acids long. The V gene lost 3 bases and the J gene lost 6 bases, with 10 bases spanning the gap. Germline values: CDR1 SGHTA, CDR2 FQGNSA. CDR3 in DNA: TGTGCCAGCAGCTTCGGCAAAATGGATACGCAGTATTTT. Translation gives CASSFGKMDTQYF.

The sample holds many counts of this clonotype. This chain joins TRBV20-1 and TRBJ2-7; 8 positions agree with TRBD2. V gave up 0 bases and J gave up 2 bases; unmatched junction bases: 3. The CDR3 runs 14 residues. Germline lookup yields CDR1 DFQATT and CDR2 SNEGSKA (reference sequence). The CDR3 sequence: CSARDGGRTYEQYF. CDR3 coding DNA: TGCAGTGCTAGAGATGGCGGGAGGACCTACGAGCAGTACTTC.

The V and J genes are TRBV3-1 and TRBJ2-3; D unclear. This CDR3 has 14 residues. Per the germline V gene, CDR1 is LGHDT and CDR2 is YNNKEL (reference sequence). The V and J ends lost 2 bases and 2 bases respectively, with 8 bases between them. The CDR3 reads CASSQSRFTDTQYF. Written as DNA, the CDR3 is TGTGCCAGCAGCCAATCGCGGTTCACAGATACGCAGTATTTT.

Worth noting for this clonotype: This may stem from a read error, because a much larger clone lies one nucleotide away. This chain joins TRBV7-2 and TRBJ2-3, with D possibly TRBD2 on 6 matching bases. The CDR3 covers 13 residues. Germline values: CDR1 SGHTA, CDR2 FQGNSA. V dropped 8 bases and J dropped 2 bases, with 11 bases sitting between them. CDR3: CASDQRATDTQYF. The CDR3 coding sequence is TGTGCCAGCGACCAGCGGGCCACAGATACGCAGTATTTT.

The sample holds many counts of this clonotype. V is TRBV3-1 and J is TRBJ2-3; D not resolved. The CDR3 contains 13 residues. Germline CDR1 reads LGHDT; CDR2 reads YNNKEL (reference sequence). Trimming pared 4 bases from V and 6 bases from J, leaving 11 bases between. DNA for the CDR3: TGTGCCAGCAGCCGCTCATCAGAGGATACGCAGTATTTT. Its translation: CASSRSSEDTQYF.

By share, this clonotype counts as medium-sized (0.01 to 0.1%). For the CDR3, the DNA is TGTGCCAGCAGCTTAGAACTAGCGGGAGAGACCCAGTACTTC. Translating gives CASSLELAGETQYF. This chain joins TRBV7-2 and TRBJ2-5; 9 nucleotides align to TRBD2. This CDR3 contains 14 residues. J lost 4 bases, V lost 1 base, and 1 base had no gene match. CDR1 is SGHTA, CDR2 FQGNSA, per germline. The variable domain in full, completed from reference TRBV7-2 and TRBJ2-5, reads GAGVSQSPSNKVTEKGKDVELRCDPISGHTALYWYRQSLGQGLEFLIYFQGNSAPDKSGLPSDRFSAERTGGSVSTLTIQRTQQEDSAVYLCASSLELAGETQYFGPGTRLLVL.

This clonotype was detected once. Being one base from a much bigger clone, this may be a read error. The V gene is TRBV7-2, the J gene TRBJ2-6; D perhaps matches TRBD2 (6 bases). Per the germline V gene, CDR1 is SGHTA and CDR2 is FQGNSA. The CDR3 consists of 16 residues. CDR3 region: CASSPRLGSGANVMTF. CDR3 in DNA: TGTGCCAGCAGCCCCCGACTAGGTTCTGGGGCCAACGTCATGACTTTC.

The chain employs TRBV14 and TRBJ1-6; D is perhaps TRBD1 (5 bases). V was cut by 0 bases and J by 7 bases, with 10 bases left in between. CDR3 length: 15 residues. Germline CDR1 SGHDN, CDR2 FVKESK. CDR3 coding DNA: TGTGCCAGCAGCCAAGACCGGGGCCTGAATTCACCCCTCCACTTT. This codes for CASSQDRGLNSPLHF.

This clonotype was observed many times. This chain joins TRBV15 and TRBJ2-1, with 7 bases fitting TRBD2. The CDR3 is 16 residues long. CDR1 and CDR2 (germline): LNHNV, YYDKDF (reference sequence). The junction had 11 bases not matched to a gene; V was cut back by 0 bases and J by 9 bases. In DNA, the CDR3 is TGTGCCACCAGCAGAGATCCCGGCCCTGGGAGGGGTGAGCAGTTCTTC. This translates into CATSRDPGPGRGEQFF.

The chain employs TRBV12-3 or TRBV12-4 and TRBJ2-7; D remains unclear. V was cut by 2 bases and J by 6 bases, with 11 bases left in between. The CDR3 loop spans 13 amino acids. Here the CDR3 DNA reads TGTGCCAGCAGTTTAAGGCTAGTCACCGAGCAGTACTTC. Amino acid sequence: CASSLRLVTEQYF.

The sample holds a few counts of this clonotype. The gene calls are TRBV11-2 and TRBJ2-1, with D unclear. With 4 bases removed from V and 11 bases from J, the gap between germline ends came to 12 bases. Per germline, CDR1 SGHAT and CDR2 FQNNGV. This CDR3 region has 12 residues. The CDR3 DNA sequence: TGTGCCAGCAGCTCAGACCGGGTTCAGCAGTTCTTC. The encoded protein is CASSSDRVQQFF.

This CDR3 is CASSFKAGGSYEQYF. In nucleotides, the CDR3 is TGTGCCAGCAGCTTTAAAGCGGGAGGCTCCTACGAGCAGTACTTC. The rearrangement uses TRBV11-2 and TRBJ2-7; the match to TRBD2 covers 9 bases. The V gene end was trimmed by 3 bases and the J gene end by 0 bases; junction bases not matched to a gene: 3. The CDR3 covers 15 residues. Germline V CDR1 and CDR2: SGHAT, FQNNGV.